The next 26 T cell receptor beta chains were all read from a single sample in a study of blood T cell repertoires in COVID-19. Measured with immunoSEQ multiplex PCR; TCRdb has only the in-frame clones, and not every one. The sample lists roughly 250,000 clones, around nine tenths occurring once. Sequenced material: peripheral blood. The receptors come from a man aged 25 to 40 with acute or convalescent COVID-19.

The chain links TRBV19 to TRBJ2-2, with a possible D match to TRBD1 (5 bases). CDR1 is LNHDA and CDR2 is SQIVND in the germline V gene (reference sequence). The CDR3 has 14 residues. The V end was cut by 4 bases, the J end by 4 bases, with 10 bases between. The CDR3 reads CASSRRRGTGELFF. As DNA, the CDR3 is TGTGCCAGTAGTAGAAGAAGGGGCACCGGGGAGCTGTTTTTT.

The chain recombines TRBV4-1 with TRBJ2-7, with D hard to call. Trimming left V 1 base short and J 6 bases short, with 13 bases between. This CDR3 contains 14 residues. Germline CDR1 is MGHRA and CDR2 is YSYEKL. CDR3 sequence: CASSQVWARSEQYF. DNA for the CDR3: TGCGCCAGCAGCCAAGTTTGGGCCCGATCCGAGCAGTACTTC.

This sequence joins TRBV19 and TRBJ2-5; 8 bases align to TRBD2. Germline trimming cut 10 bases from V and 5 bases from J; bases unmatched to any gene: 12. Germline lookup yields CDR1 LNHDA and CDR2 SQIVND (reference sequence). The CDR3 runs 14 residues. The CDR3 reads CATRLSGSIETQYF. The CDR3 DNA sequence: TGTGCCACCAGGCTAAGCGGGAGTATTGAGACCCAGTACTTC.

This clone was seen a handful of times. The rearrangement uses TRBV18 and TRBJ1-2; weak D call: TRBD1 (6 bases). Germline V gene lookup returns CDR1 KGHSH and CDR2 LQKENI. Trimming cost V 0 bases and J 7 bases, with 15 bases left between them. This CDR3 is built from 15 residues. The DNA of the CDR3 is TGTGCCAGCTCACCACCCCTGGACAGATCGGGTGGCTACACCTTC. Protein sequence: CASSPPLDRSGGYTF.

V is TRBV28 and J is TRBJ2-1; 7 nucleotides line up with TRBD2. J gave up 8 bases and V 11 bases, and 18 bases lay outside the gene matches. The CDR3 is 15 amino acids. Looked up from germline, CDR1 is MDHEN and CDR2 is SYDVKM. CDR3 DNA: TGTGCCGGGAGGGCCGGAGCAGGGCGGAAGGATGAGCAGTTCTTC. This translates into CAGRAGAGRKDEQFF. Drawing the rest from reference TRBV28 and TRBJ2-1, the complete variable domain is DVKVTQSSRYLVKRTGEKVFLECVQDMDHENMFWYRQDPGLGLRLIYFSYDVKMKEKGDIPEGYSVSREKKERFSLILESASTNQTSMYLCAGRAGAGRKDEQFFGPGTRLTVL.

Only one count was recorded for this clone. The J gene is TRBJ1-5, the V gene TRBV6-6; 8 bases are a match to TRBD1. Germline V CDR1 and CDR2: MNHNY, SVGAGI (reference sequence). The CDR3 loop spans 17 amino acids. V was clipped by 5 bases and J by 0 bases; unmatched bases: 9. CDR3 sequence reads: CASSPYGRGLSNQPQHF. The CDR3 nucleotides read TGTGCCAGCAGTCCTTATGGCAGGGGGCTTAGCAATCAGCCCCAGCATTTT.

In this sample, this clone turned up once. V is TRBV9 and J is TRBJ2-3; D is perhaps TRBD1 (5 bases). The CDR3 loop spans 16 amino acids. The V end was cut by 4 bases, the J end by 0 bases, with 15 bases between. The germline V gene has CDR1 SGDLS and CDR2 YYNGEE. The DNA for the CDR3 is TGTGCCAGCAGCATTCAAGGGGCTTCTAGCACAGATACGCAGTATTTT. This codes for CASSIQGASSTDTQYF.

The chain employs TRBV13 and TRBJ2-3, with D perhaps TRBD2 (5 bases). CDR3 length: 10 amino acids. CDR1 and CDR2 (germline): PRHDT, FYEKMQ (reference sequence). Trimming removed 10 bases at V and 5 bases at J, with 7 bases between. CDR3: CATGEDTQYF. For the CDR3, the DNA is TGTGCCACCGGGGAAGATACGCAGTATTTT. The variable domain in full, with the rest retrieved from reference TRBV13 and TRBJ2-3, is AAGVIQSPRHLIKEKRETATLKCYPIPRHDTVYWYQQGPGQDPQFLISFYEKMQSDKGSIPDRFSAQQFSDYHSELNMSSLELGDSALYFCATGEDTQYFGPGTRLTVL.

This clone has just one count. The CDR3 loop is CAWTPTGLSDTQYF. The CDR3 DNA reads as TGTGCCTGGACCCCGACAGGGTTATCAGATACGCAGTATTTT. The gene calls are TRBV30 and TRBJ2-3; 7 bases line up with TRBD1. V gave up 4 bases and J gave up 4 bases; unmatched junction bases: 8. CDR3 length equals 14 residues. CDR1 and CDR2 from the germline V gene are GTSNPN and SVGIG (reference sequence).

The rearrangement uses TRBV4-1 and TRBJ2-3, with a possible D match to TRBD1 (5 bases). This CDR3 has 15 residues. Germline V gene lookup returns CDR1 MGHRA and CDR2 YSYEKL. The V end lost 3 bases, the J end lost 6 bases, and 16 bases lay between the germline ends. This CDR3 reads CASSQYRPLFDTQYF. The CDR3 DNA reads as TGCGCCAGCAGCCAGTACAGGCCTTTGTTTGATACGCAGTATTTT.

The rearrangement uses TRBV5-1 and TRBJ2-7, with 12 positions matching TRBD2. Germline values: CDR1 SGHRS, CDR2 YFSETQ. There are 15 residues in the CDR3. J lost 2 bases, V lost 3 bases, and 3 bases had no gene match. In DNA form, the CDR3 reads TGCGCCAGCAGCTCTAGCGGGAGGGCCACCTACGAGCAGTACTTC. It translates to CASSSSGRATYEQYF.

This clone was picked up one time. The V and J genes are TRBV3-1 (or the pseudogene TRBV3-2) and TRBJ1-2, with 9 nucleotides matching TRBD1. There are 17 residues in the CDR3. Trimming at V came to 4 bases and at J to 3 bases, leaving 12 bases not matched to a gene. The germline V gene encodes CDR1 LGHDT and CDR2 YNNKEL (reference sequence). For the CDR3, the DNA is TGTGCCAGCAGCCCTTCCCCGCGAACAGGGGGCGACTATGGCTACACCTTC. Translating gives CASSPSPRTGGDYGYTF.

This chain links TRBV5-8 with TRBJ2-3; TRBD2 matches 14 bases. The J segment lost 6 bases and the V segment lost 4 bases, leaving 7 bases of the junction unmatched. Germline CDR1 SGHTS, CDR2 YDEGEE. This CDR3 has 16 amino acids. CDR3 loop: CASSTGLAGGHDTQYF. The CDR3, as DNA: TGTGCCAGCAGCACCGGACTAGCGGGGGGCCACGATACGCAGTATTTT.

V gene TRBV4-2 combines with J gene TRBJ1-5, with D perhaps matching TRBD1 (6 bases). V was pared by 2 bases and J by 6 bases, with 17 bases between. CDR1 is LGHNA, CDR2 YNFKEQ, per germline. The CDR3 runs to 16 residues. CDR3 sequence: CASSQRTGGAGQPQHF. The CDR3 DNA reads as TGTGCCAGCAGCCAACGCACGGGGGGGGCGGGTCAGCCCCAGCATTTT.

The chain is built from TRBV29-1 and TRBJ1-1; D is ambiguous. CDR1 and CDR2 from the germline V gene are SQVTM and ANQGSEA. This CDR3 is 11 amino acids long. Between the trimmed V and J ends, which lost 4 bases and 5 bases, there was a span of 8 bases. CDR3 sequence (DNA): TGCAGCGTTGTCCACGGGACTGAAGCTTTCTTT. Amino acids: CSVVHGTEAFF.

This clone appeared a few times. The chain is built from TRBV13 and TRBJ1-6; 9 bases match TRBD1. V lost 6 bases and J lost 9; bases outside the gene matches: 3. Per germline, CDR1 PRHDT and CDR2 FYEKMQ (reference sequence). This CDR3 has 13 amino acids. DNA of the CDR3: TGTGCCAGCAGACTACAGGGGGCTTCACCCCTCCACTTT. This translates into CASRLQGASPLHF.

This clone was recorded only once. CDR3: CASNSPTGNTGELFF. DNA of the CDR3: TGCGCCAGCAACTCCCCGACAGGGAACACCGGGGAGCTGTTTTTT. The chain recombines TRBV23-1 with TRBJ2-2; a weak D match, TRBD1 (6 bases). TRBV23-1 is treated as an ORF (open reading frame) with a function not yet certain. This CDR3 region has 15 residues. Between the trimmed V and J ends, which lost 7 bases and 1 base, there was a span of 13 bases.

The chain is built from TRBV28 and TRBJ2-5; 14 bases are shared with TRBD2. The trim removed 7 bases at V and 5 bases at J, leaving 12 bases unmatched. The CDR3 contains 17 residues. The germline CDR1 and CDR2 sequences are MDHEN and SYDVKM. The CDR3 sequence is CASNIRGLAGAGETQYF. The DNA for the CDR3 is TGTGCCAGCAACATTCGGGGACTAGCGGGGGCCGGGGAGACCCAGTACTTC.

The genes are TRBV5-1 and TRBJ1-2; 9 bases match TRBD1. Trimming took 0 bases from V and 6 from J; bases not matched to a gene: 6. Germline V gene lookup returns CDR1 SGHRS and CDR2 YFSETQ. The CDR3 has 15 residues. CDR3 nucleotide sequence: TGCGCCAGCAGCTTGGGGACAGGGGCAGCGCATGGCTACACCTTC. Amino acids: CASSLGTGAAHGYTF.

The chain recombines TRBV5-5 with TRBJ1-5; D unclear. V was clipped by 3 bases and J by 6 bases, with 16 bases between them. The CDR3 is made up of 15 amino acids. Germline CDR1 is SGHKS and CDR2 is YYEKEE (reference sequence). In nucleotides, the CDR3 is TGTGCCAGCAGCTCCGGGCCCGGAGGCGGTCAGCCCCAGCATTTT. It codes for CASSSGPGGGQPQHF.

The genes are TRBV29-1 and TRBJ1-2; no definite D call. The V gene's germline CDR1 is SQVTM and CDR2 ANQGSEA. The CDR3 contains 15 residues. Deletions cut 0 bases from V and 2 bases from J, with 13 bases between. The CDR3 protein is CSVEDLAQLNYGYTF. DNA for the CDR3: TGCAGCGTTGAAGATCTAGCACAGTTAAACTATGGCTACACCTTC.

V usage is TRBV7-9 and J usage is TRBJ2-7, with D perhaps TRBD2 (5 bases). The CDR3 is 14 amino acids. Trimming cost V 2 bases and J 0 bases, with 8 bases left between them. The germline gives CDR1 SEHNR, CDR2 FQNEAQ (reference sequence). CDR3 in DNA: TGTGCCAGCAGCTTACACGGGAACTCCTACGAGCAGTACTTC. Protein: CASSLHGNSYEQYF.

This clone was picked up one time. This CDR3 is also generated by other DNA sequences in the sample. The chain employs TRBV9 and TRBJ2-1, with 11 positions matching TRBD2. V was pared by 4 bases and J by 4 bases, with 4 bases of the junction left unmatched. The V gene's germline CDR1 is SGDLS and CDR2 YYNGEE. The CDR3 covers 15 residues. This CDR3 reads CASSPRLAGYNEQFF. As DNA, the CDR3 is TGTGCCAGCAGCCCTCGACTAGCGGGGTACAATGAGCAGTTCTTC.

The chain links TRBV2 to TRBJ2-5, with no clear D. This CDR3 comprises 13 residues. The V end was cut by 6 bases, the J end by 5 bases, with 13 bases between. Germline V lookup: CDR1 SNHLY, CDR2 FYNNEI. CDR3 region: CASSSPTVETQYF. DNA of the CDR3: TGTGCCAGCAGCTCACCAACGGTTGAGACCCAGTACTTC.

This clone turned up a few times. V and J are TRBV7-9 and TRBJ2-7, with D perhaps TRBD2 (6 bases). Germline V gives CDR1 SEHNR, CDR2 FQNEAQ (reference sequence). V lost 1 base and J lost 6, with 13 bases in between. This CDR3 is 14 amino acids long. The chain's CDR3 is CASSLDTSLLEQYF. The CDR3 bases are TGTGCCAGCAGCTTAGACACTAGCCTCCTCGAGCAGTACTTC.

Points on this clone: Within the sample, other DNA sequences also encode this same CDR3. The chain is built from TRBV5-1 and TRBJ1-5; the match to TRBD1 covers 9 bases. Germline loops: CDR1 SGHRS, CDR2 YFSETQ. CDR3 length: 14 amino acids. Trimming removed 4 bases from V and 4 bases from J; junction bases left unmatched: 3. The CDR3 DNA reads as TGCGCCAGCAGCACCGGACAGGGGAATCAGCCCCAGCATTTT. It yields the protein CASSTGQGNQPQHF.